The 15 T cell receptor beta chains in this list originate from one sample, sequenced in a study of naive and memory T cell subsets. Two oligonucleotides, mixed equimolar, formed the beta constant-region primer covering TRBC1 and TRBC2. Ligated cDNA was amplified by four rounds of PCR with nested alpha and beta constant-region primers and SP2. TCRdb called the UMI-ligation and nested PCR reads again in MiXCR, with one record for every CDR3 protein. The sample comprises 120,000 or so distinct CDR3 sequences, over 30% of which are singletons, and roughly 0.86% rests with the top ten. The sequencing input was central memory CD4+ T cells from blood. The source is a human donor in good health.

The chain carries TRBV7-2 and TRBJ2-3, with D uncertain. Trimming pared 6 bases from V and 2 bases from J, leaving 9 bases between. This CDR3 comprises 13 residues. Germline V gene lookup returns CDR1 SGHTA and CDR2 FQGNSA. For the CDR3, the DNA is TGTGCCAGCAGGGCTCACTCCACAGATACGCAGTATTTT. This encodes CASRAHSTDTQYF.

This clonotype was recorded at least ten times. The chain links TRBV6-5 to TRBJ1-5, with D perhaps TRBD1 (6 bases). Germline V lookup: CDR1 MNHEY, CDR2 SVGAGI. CDR3 length: 15 amino acids. The V gene lost 6 bases and the J gene lost 2 bases, with 14 bases spanning the gap. As DNA, the CDR3 is TGTGCCAGCAGCCTTCGACGACAGGGCAATCAGCCCCAGCATTTT. This gives the protein CASSLRRQGNQPQHF.

The chain uses TRBV18 and TRBJ2-1, with D possibly matching TRBD1 (5 bases). Trimming took 6 bases from V and 7 from J, leaving 19 bases between them. The CDR3 is 15 amino acids. The germline gives CDR1 KGHSH, CDR2 LQKENI. The chain's CDR3 is CASSPPLRVGNEQFF. The DNA for the CDR3 is TGTGCCAGCTCCCCCCCTCTCAGGGTAGGGAATGAGCAGTTCTTC.

The CDR3 reads CSIRLAGGSETQYF. CDR3 DNA sequence: TGCAGCATACGACTAGCGGGAGGGTCGGAGACCCAGTACTTC. The V call is TRBV29-1, the J call TRBJ2-5; 14 bases are shared with TRBD2. CDR1 is SQVTM, CDR2 ANQGSEA, per germline. The CDR3 runs 14 residues. The V segment lost 8 bases and the J segment 5 bases; nucleotides outside the gene matches: 7.

This chain joins TRBV28 and TRBJ2-7; D remains ambiguous. Germline CDR1 MDHEN, CDR2 SYDVKM. The CDR3 is 12 residues long. Trimming took off 11 bases at V and 6 bases at J, with 17 bases between the two ends. The CDR3 sequence: CAAGPRHLEQYF. CDR3 nucleotides: TGTGCCGCCGGACCCCGCCATCTCGAGCAGTACTTC.

There are a few counts of this clonotype. The rearrangement joins TRBV20-1 to TRBJ2-2; D gene uncertain. With 0 bases removed from V and 4 bases from J, the gap between germline ends came to 9 bases. From germline, CDR1 is DFQATT and CDR2 SNEGSKA (reference sequence). This CDR3 spans 14 amino acids. CDR3 loop: CSARDFRSTGELFF. The DNA of the CDR3 is TGCAGTGCTAGAGACTTCCGTTCCACCGGGGAGCTGTTTTTT.

This sequence joins TRBV20-1 and TRBJ2-7; 10 bases match TRBD2. CDR1 and CDR2 from the germline V gene are DFQATT and SNEGSKA (reference sequence). CDR3 size: 15 residues. Trimming cost V 7 bases and J 0 bases; bases outside gene matches: 9. CDR3 DNA: TGCAGTGTTCTCCCTAGCGGGAGTACCTCCTACGAGCAGTACTTC. Protein: CSVLPSGSTSYEQYF.

This clonotype was detected only a few times. The chain is built from TRBV20-1 and TRBJ2-1; 7 bases match TRBD1. Losses at the gene ends were 4 bases for V and 6 bases for J; bases not matched to a gene: 9. This CDR3 is 14 amino acids long. CDR1 and CDR2 from the germline V gene are DFQATT and SNEGSKA (reference sequence). In nucleotides, the CDR3 is TGCAGTGCTATCGACAGGGAGAGTTTCAATGAGCAGTTCTTC. It translates to CSAIDRESFNEQFF.

The J gene is TRBJ1-1, the V gene TRBV12-5; a weak D match, TRBD1 (5 bases). CDR3 length: 15 residues. Trimming pared 7 bases from V and 1 base from J, leaving 16 bases between. Germline loops: CDR1 LGHNT, CDR2 FRNRAP. The DNA of the CDR3 is TGTGCTAGTGCTCCCGTAGACAGAACGAACACTGAAGCTTTCTTT. The encoded protein is CASAPVDRTNTEAFF.

The genes are TRBV11-2 and TRBJ2-3; TRBD1 is a possible D gene (6 bases). This CDR3 has 14 amino acids. The V gene's germline CDR1 is SGHAT and CDR2 FQNNGV. Trimming took off 8 bases at V and 0 bases at J, with 12 bases between the two ends. The CDR3 DNA is TGTGCCAGCCGAGGGGGTCCGAGCACAGATACGCAGTATTTT. It is translated as CASRGGPSTDTQYF.

V usage is TRBV14 and J usage is TRBJ2-5; D remains ambiguous. Trimming stripped 1 base from V and 7 bases from J, with 10 bases between. CDR1 is SGHDN, CDR2 FVKESK, per germline. The CDR3 has 13 residues. CDR3 DNA: TGTGCCAGCAGCCAAGGGTCCTTTCGGACCCAGTACTTC. Translated, it gives CASSQGSFRTQYF.

The CDR3 nucleotides are TGTGCCAGCAGCCTATCGACAGGGGCAGATACGCAGTATTTT. This sequence encodes CASSLSTGADTQYF. This rearrangement joins TRBV11-2 to TRBJ2-3, with 8 bases identical to TRBD1. The CDR3 is 14 amino acids. The germline gives CDR1 SGHAT, CDR2 FQNNGV. Trimming took 5 bases from V and 4 from J; bases not matched to a gene: 5.

J is TRBJ2-5 and V is TRBV6-2 or TRBV6-3; 8 positions agree with TRBD2. Germline V CDR1 and CDR2: MNHEY, SVGEGT. The ends lost 6 bases at V and 6 bases at J; junction bases unmatched: 12. This CDR3 is built from 15 residues. The CDR3 loop is CASRHTASGLKTQYF. The CDR3 DNA reads as TGTGCCAGCAGACACACAGCTAGCGGGCTGAAGACCCAGTACTTC.

The rearrangement joins TRBV7-2 to TRBJ2-2; no reliable D call. Germline values: CDR1 SGHTA, CDR2 FQGNSA. V lost 2 bases and J 6 bases, leaving 7 bases between the germline ends. The CDR3 covers 13 residues. CDR3 bases: TGTGCCAGCAGCTTAACTGTAGCCGGGGAGCTGTTTTTT. Encoded protein: CASSLTVAGELFF.

This clonotype was detected ten times or more. The genes are TRBV7-2 and TRBJ2-5, with D perhaps matching TRBD1 (6 bases). Between the trimmed V and J ends, which lost 3 bases and 5 bases, there was a span of 16 bases. Germline V gene sequence: CDR1 SGHTA, CDR2 FQGNSA. This CDR3 has 15 residues. Here the CDR3 reads CASSFRGSRLETQYF. The CDR3 DNA reads TGTGCCAGCAGCTTCAGGGGCAGCAGGTTGGAGACCCAGTACTTC. Looking up the rest from reference TRBV7-2 and TRBJ2-5 gives the full variable domain: GAGVSQSPSNKVTEKGKDVELRCDPISGHTALYWYRQSLGQGLEFLIYFQGNSAPDKSGLPSDRFSAERTGGSVSTLTIQRTQQEDSAVYLCASSFRGSRLETQYFGPGTRLLVL.